This T cell receptor beta chain was observed in a study of OX40 agonist ivuxolimab in advanced cancers. This clone was counted a few times. TCRdb keeps only in-frame clones here, not all; method: immunoSEQ multiplex PCR. This table has tens of thousands of clones, about 85% appearing once. Trimming pared 0 bases from V and 5 bases from J, leaving 8 bases between. The length of the CDR3 is 14 residues. Germline V lookup: CDR1 SNHLY, CDR2 FYNNEI. Sequencing used CD4+ or CD8+ T cells sorted from blood, obtained in a trial of the OX40 agonist ivuxolimab. The receptor was isolated from an adult with an advanced solid tumor such as melanoma, head and neck, liver or kidney cancer. The V and J genes are TRBV2 and TRBJ2-1; unclear D gene. The CDR3 reads CASSEAGQDNEQFF. In nucleotides, the CDR3 is TGTGCCAGCAGTGAAGCAGGGCAGGACAATGAGCAGTTCTTC.